The TCR beta chain described here comes from a study of graft-versus-host responses after intestinal transplantation. Turning to the study itself: Transplantation in recipients was multivisceral, liver-intestinal, or isolated intestinal. Anti-thymocyte globulin served as induction for all recipients, who then took tacrolimus and steroids for about 3 years.

The data were produced by immunoSEQ multiplex PCR, yet TCRdb's version contains in-frame clones alone and is incomplete. The table includes approximately 97,000 clones, 85% to 95% detected once. The length of the CDR3 is 13 residues. Germline V gene lookup returns CDR1 SGHTA and CDR2 FQGNSA. Trimming left V 4 bases short and J 4 bases short, with 9 bases between. A word on this clone: The antigen is not known.

V is TRBV7-2 and J is TRBJ2-3; no reliable D call. The source was unstimulated CD8+ T cells sorted from spleen or lymph node cells, collected before transplant. This receptor was identified in a human donor who was the organ donor for an intestinal transplant. The CDR3 sequence is CASSWSGPDTQYF. CDR3 DNA: TGTGCCAGCAGCTGGAGTGGCCCAGATACGCAGTATTTT.